One T cell receptor beta chain is described in this entry. Its antigen is undetermined. This specimen belongs to a study of T cell responses to AZD1222 COVID-19 vaccine. Study details: Second-dose intervals of approximately 4 or approximately 12 weeks were pooled. Study results and caveats: Receipt of two AZD1222 doses was followed by a rise in Spike-specific TCR breadth and depth. Seropositive at baseline were only a handful of AZD1222 recipients. Most donors were white British and more were female, and clonal diversity was possibly underestimated.

V lost 6 bases, J lost 4 bases, and 12 bases stayed unmatched. Germline V gene sequence: CDR1 LNHDA, CDR2 SQIVND (reference sequence). CDR3 length: 16 residues. Repertoires were generated with immunoSEQ multiplex PCR, while TCRdb's copy carries only in-frame clones and drops some. This sample yields 110,000 or so clones, of which 80% to 90% are seen a single time; 9.4% belongs to the top ten. The gene calls are TRBV19 and TRBJ1-1; 9 nucleotides line up with TRBD1. The sample was peripheral blood, taken on day 0 of AZD1222 vaccination. The TCR sequence derives from an adult in good health. CDR3 loop: CASRGLGTGTSTEAFF. The CDR3 DNA follows: TGTGCCAGTAGAGGCCTCGGGACAGGGACCAGCACTGAAGCTTTCTTT.